Each of the 2 T cell receptor beta chains below was sequenced from the same sample in a study of blood T cells in healthy people across ages. For the second PCR, which ran for about 6 to 12 cycles, a sample-barcoded 5' primer and a J-beta primer mix were used. TCRdb reprocessed the 5' RACE reads with MiXCR, giving one entry per CDR3 protein. The data hold around 1,500,000 distinct CDR3 sequences, with 28% observed a single time. What was sequenced was blood. These TCRs come from a woman in her thirties in good health.

The chain uses TRBV4-1 and TRBJ1-2, with 7 bases aligning to TRBD1. V shed 1 base and J 3 bases; nucleotides not matched to a gene: 5. Germline V lookup: CDR1 MGHRA, CDR2 YSYEKL. The CDR3 covers 15 residues. In DNA, the CDR3 is TGCGCCAGCAGCCAAGTAAACAGGGGTGACTATGGCTACACCTTC. It codes for CASSQVNRGDYGYTF.

The V and J genes are TRBV7-2 and TRBJ2-5; unclear D gene. Matching the DNA end better, TRBJ2-7 makes the J call doubtful. Looked up from germline, CDR1 is SGHTA and CDR2 is FQGNSA. The CDR3 has 11 residues. CDR3 amino acids: CASTLWDEQYF. The CDR3 DNA reads as TGTGCCAGCACCTTGTGGGACGAGCAGTACTTC.